This is a list of T cell receptor beta chains from one sample in a study of T cell responses to AZD1222 COVID-19 vaccine. Measured with immunoSEQ multiplex PCR; TCRdb has only the in-frame clones, and not every one. The table lists roughly 130,000 clones, around 90% of them singletons. Material: peripheral blood, obtained on day 0 of AZD1222 vaccination. The source is an adult in good health. The CDR3 runs from the conserved cysteine through the conserved F or W. D genes are given only for firm matches. Clone size appears in some rows only: once, few, many, or a class for an expanded clone.

v_gene: TRBV7-9; d_gene: .; abundance: .; len: 15; j_gene: TRBJ1-1; CDR3nt: TGTGCCAGCAGCTTAGTAGGACGCGACAACACTGAAGCTTTCTTT; CDR3aa: CASSLVGRDNTEAFF
v_gene: TRBV28; d_gene: .; abundance: few; len: 14; j_gene: TRBJ1-2; CDR3nt: TGTGCCAGCAGTCCGAGGCCGAGCCTCCAGGGCTACACCTTC; CDR3aa: CASSPRPSLQGYTF
v_gene: TRBV11-1; d_gene: .; abundance: .; len: 13; j_gene: TRBJ1-5; CDR3nt: TGTGCCAGCAGCTTAGACCAATCATGGCCCCAGCATTTT; CDR3aa: CASSLDQSWPQHF
v_gene: TRBV7-2; d_gene: .; abundance: .; len: 15; j_gene: TRBJ1-1; CDR3nt: TGTGCCAGCAGCTTAGTGTCGGGGAGGGACACTGAAGCTTTCTTT; CDR3aa: CASSLVSGRDTEAFF
v_gene: TRBV7-8; d_gene: TRBD2; abundance: .; len: 15; j_gene: TRBJ2-5; CDR3nt: TGTGCCAGCAGCACCGAGCGGGGGGGCAGGGAGACCCAGTACTTC; CDR3aa: CASSTERGGRETQYF
v_gene: TRBV5-4; d_gene: TRBD2; abundance: .; len: 13; j_gene: TRBJ2-7; CDR3nt: TGTGCCAGCTCCAGGACTAGCGCCTACGAGCAGTACTTC; CDR3aa: CASSRTSAYEQYF
v_gene: TRBV19; d_gene: .; abundance: .; len: 14; j_gene: TRBJ1-1; CDR3nt: TGTGCCAGTAGCCCTCTAATCTCCGCAGGGCGGGCTTTCTTT; CDR3aa: CASSPLISAGRAFF
v_gene: TRBV4-3; d_gene: TRBD1; abundance: .; len: 15; j_gene: TRBJ2-1; CDR3nt: TGCGCCAGCGGGCGGCAGGGGGCGTCCTACAATGAGCAGTTCTTC; CDR3aa: CASGRQGASYNEQFF
v_gene: TRBV28; d_gene: TRBD1; abundance: .; len: 15; j_gene: TRBJ1-4; CDR3nt: TGTGCCAGCAGTTTAGAGGGGGCGGCTAATGAAAAACTGTTTTTT; CDR3aa: CASSLEGAANEKLFF
v_gene: TRBV29-1; d_gene: .; abundance: .; len: 13; j_gene: TRBJ2-7; CDR3nt: TGCAGCGTTGTTGGGGGAAAAGTCGGCGAGCAGTACTTC; CDR3aa: CSVVGGKVGEQYF
v_gene: TRBV13; d_gene: TRBD1; abundance: .; len: 16; j_gene: TRBJ2-2; CDR3nt: TGTGCCAGCAGCTCCACAGGGGGCCTGAACACCGGGGAGCTGTTTTTT; CDR3aa: CASSSTGGLNTGELFF
v_gene: TRBV7-9; d_gene: .; abundance: few; len: 14; j_gene: TRBJ1-2; CDR3nt: TGTGCCAGCAGCTTAGATTCAGGTGCCGCTGGCTACACCTTC; CDR3aa: CASSLDSGAAGYTF
v_gene: TRBV12-3/TRBV12-4; d_gene: .; abundance: .; len: 13; j_gene: TRBJ1-6; CDR3nt: TGTGCCAGCAGTCAGGGAGATAATTCACCCCTCCACTTT; CDR3aa: CASSQGDNSPLHF
v_gene: TRBV30; d_gene: .; abundance: .; len: 13; j_gene: TRBJ1-5; CDR3nt: TGTGCCTGGGCCAAAGGAGGGCCTCAGCCCCAGCATTTT; CDR3aa: CAWAKGGPQPQHF
v_gene: TRBV6-5; d_gene: .; abundance: .; len: 15; j_gene: TRBJ1-5; CDR3nt: TGTGCCAGCAGTTTGGACCCTCGGGGCAATCAGCCCCAGCATTTT; CDR3aa: CASSLDPRGNQPQHF
v_gene: TRBV2; d_gene: TRBD1; abundance: .; len: 13; j_gene: TRBJ1-2; CDR3nt: TGTGCCAGCAGCGCCACAGGGGACTATGGCTACACCTTC; CDR3aa: CASSATGDYGYTF
v_gene: TRBV7-9; d_gene: .; abundance: .; len: 15; j_gene: TRBJ1-5; CDR3nt: TGTGCCAGCAGCCCGCCGGGACAAGTTAATCAGCCCCAGCATTTT; CDR3aa: CASSPPGQVNQPQHF
v_gene: TRBV5-1; d_gene: .; abundance: .; len: 14; j_gene: TRBJ1-4; CDR3nt: TGCGCCAGCAGCTTGGACGGGACCGACGAAAAACTGTTTTTT; CDR3aa: CASSLDGTDEKLFF
v_gene: TRBV6-5; d_gene: .; abundance: .; len: 14; j_gene: TRBJ2-7; CDR3nt: TGTGCCAGCAGTTATGGGGGGCGAAGCTACGAGCAGTACTTC; CDR3aa: CASSYGGRSYEQYF
v_gene: TRBV28; d_gene: .; abundance: .; len: 13; j_gene: TRBJ1-2; CDR3nt: TGTGCCAGCAGCATCGGAGCCCCCCCTGGCTACACCTTC; CDR3aa: CASSIGAPPGYTF
v_gene: TRBV23-1; d_gene: TRBD1; abundance: .; len: 17; j_gene: TRBJ1-5; CDR3nt: TGCGCCAGCAGTCAGGGGGTACAGGGGAACGGCAATCAGCCCCAGCATTTT; CDR3aa: CASSQGVQGNGNQPQHF
v_gene: TRBV6-5; d_gene: .; abundance: .; len: 13; j_gene: TRBJ1-1; CDR3nt: TGTGCCAGCACCCTCGGGGTGAACACTGAAGCTTTCTTT; CDR3aa: CASTLGVNTEAFF
v_gene: TRBV6-5; d_gene: TRBD1; abundance: .; len: 14; j_gene: TRBJ2-7; CDR3nt: TGTGCCAGCACTCGAGGGGACAGGGCCTACGAGCAGTACTTC; CDR3aa: CASTRGDRAYEQYF
v_gene: TRBV11-2; d_gene: .; abundance: .; len: 15; j_gene: TRBJ2-6; CDR3nt: TGTGCCAGCAGCTTAGGAGGCGGTGGGGCCAACGTCCTGACTTTC; CDR3aa: CASSLGGGGANVLTF
v_gene: TRBV21-1; d_gene: .; abundance: .; len: 20; j_gene: TRBJ1-6; CDR3nt: TGTGCCAGCAGCAAAGCGCTTTCATCGAGGGACGAGTCCTATAATTCACCCCTCCACTTT; CDR3aa: CASSKALSSRDESYNSPLHF
v_gene: TRBV7-2; d_gene: TRBD1; abundance: .; len: 13; j_gene: TRBJ2-1; CDR3nt: TGTGCCAGCAGCTTTTACAGGGGGAATGAGCAGTTCTTC; CDR3aa: CASSFYRGNEQFF
v_gene: TRBV7-3; d_gene: .; abundance: .; len: 15; j_gene: TRBJ2-5; CDR3nt: TGTGCCAGCAGCTTAAATAGGGGAGGAATTGAGACCCAGTACTTC; CDR3aa: CASSLNRGGIETQYF
v_gene: TRBV7-6; d_gene: .; abundance: .; len: 15; j_gene: TRBJ1-4; CDR3nt: TGTGCCAGCAGACCCATCTACGGGAGGAATGAAAAACTGTTTTTT; CDR3aa: CASRPIYGRNEKLFF
v_gene: TRBV21-1; d_gene: .; abundance: .; len: 15; j_gene: TRBJ1-6; CDR3nt: TGTGCCAGCAGCAATGGTCAGGGGTGTAATTCACCCCTCCACTTT; CDR3aa: CASSNGQGCNSPLHF